This T cell receptor (beta chain) was found in a study of T cell repertoires in aging, cancer and after chemotherapy. Overall study: The whole study produced a dataset of about 8.8 million TCR reads.

Amplification of TCR beta used genomic DNA extracted from peripheral blood. Rearranged V-D-J TRB sequences were amplified with a mixed TRB-A/B primer pool. MiXCR, applied by TCRdb to the multiplex PCR reads, yields one record per CDR3 protein. The sample shows 9,500 or so distinct CDR3 sequences, less than 30% of them seen only once. Study outcomes and limitations: Median generation probability rose over the chemotherapy interval in each cancer cohort, suggesting rebound thymic output. Loss of evenness, beyond lost richness, contributed to age-related TCR diversity decline in cancer patients.

The germline V gene encodes CDR1 MNHEY and CDR2 SVGAGI. The CDR3 is made up of 15 amino acids. V shed 6 bases and J 0 bases; nucleotides not matched to a gene: 6. A note on this clonotype: Its antigen is unknown.

The sequenced material came from blood. The source is a human donor in good health. J is TRBJ2-7 and V is TRBV6-5, with 9 bases fitting TRBD1. The CDR3 is CASSDTGGSSYEQYF. The CDR3 DNA follows: TGTGCCAGCAGCGACACAGGGGGCAGCTCCTACGAGCAGTACTTC.